The entry below gives a single T cell receptor (beta chain) sequence along with its context. The entry originates in a study of blood T cell repertoires in COVID-19. Study information: Samples taken during acute and convalescent COVID-19 were collected in the United States, Italy and Spain.

The CDR3 consists of 16 residues. Deletions cut 0 bases from V and 2 bases from J, with 15 bases between. Germline CDR1 SGHKS, CDR2 YYEKEE (reference sequence). Clones were read by immunoSEQ multiplex PCR, and TCRdb kept only the in-frame ones, dropping some. The table has 85,000 to 100,000 clones, roughly 80% seen once. The sample taken for sequencing was peripheral blood. The sequence was collected from a man aged 50-60 years who had recovered from COVID-19. The chain combines TRBV5-5 with TRBJ2-7; a weak D match, TRBD1 (5 bases). CDR3 sequence reads: CASSLAVAGNPYEQYF. The DNA of the CDR3 is TGTGCCAGCAGCTTGGCCGTGGCAGGGAATCCCTACGAGCAGTACTTC.